This passage covers 17 T cell receptor beta chains from one sample sequenced in a study of shared clonotypes between healthy human individuals (dated by TCRdb to the early 2020s). The library came from the immunoSEQ multiplex PCR assay. TCRdb holds this immuneACCESS table with in-frame rearrangements only. Some clones are missing; in checked studies, unresolved V genes explain under half, and the rest has no known cause. The sample profile shows around 550,000 clones; less than 96% of them were found once. The ten largest clones take up about 0.064% of the sample. Sequences were obtained from naive CD4+ T cells sorted from blood. What the cell subset or site label conveys for this sample: CD45RA+ positively selected. The receptors were gathered from a woman in her twenties or thirties in good health.

The V gene is TRBV4-1, the J gene TRBJ2-3; 7 positions agree with TRBD2. The CDR3 length is 16 residues. Losses at the gene ends were 4 bases for V and 1 base for J; bases not matched to a gene: 8. Germline V gene sequence: CDR1 MGHRA, CDR2 YSYEKL. CDR3: CASSPWPSGRTDTQYF. The CDR3 DNA is TGCGCCAGCAGCCCCTGGCCTAGCGGTCGCACAGATACGCAGTATTTT.

This clone was found once. The V call is TRBV10-3, the J call TRBJ2-3; D gene uncertain. The V gene's germline CDR1 is ENHRY and CDR2 SYGVKD. The germline V and J ends were trimmed by 0 bases and 0 bases, with 7 bases remaining between them. The CDR3 is made up of 15 amino acids. The CDR3 region has the DNA TGTGCCATCAGTGAGTCGATAACTAGCACAGATACGCAGTATTTT. Its translation: CAISESITSTDTQYF.

The chain couples TRBV10-1 to TRBJ1-2, with 10 bases matching TRBD1. CDR1 and CDR2 (germline): WNHNN, SYGVQD (reference sequence). With 6 bases clipped from V and 8 bases from J, the junction kept 6 bases outside the gene matches. The CDR3 consists of 13 residues. In DNA form, the CDR3 reads TGCGCCAGCAGCCGGGACAGGGGTTTAGGCTACACCTTC. This sequence encodes CASSRDRGLGYTF.

This chain connects TRBV29-1 to TRBJ2-3; the D gene is possibly TRBD1 (5 bases). V was trimmed by 4 bases and J by 4 bases, leaving 9 bases between them. From germline, CDR1 is SQVTM and CDR2 ANQGSEA. The CDR3 has 12 amino acids. Here the CDR3 DNA reads TGCAGCGTTGCCAGGGCCTCAGATACGCAGTATTTT. Protein product: CSVARASDTQYF.

The chain combines TRBV5-8 with TRBJ2-7; 13 bases match TRBD2. The CDR3 has 15 amino acids. CDR1 is SGHTS and CDR2 is YDEGEE in the germline V gene. Trimming cost V 2 bases and J 4 bases; bases outside gene matches: 3. The CDR3 nucleotides are TGTGCCAGCAGCTTAGGACTAGCGGGAGTTTACGAGCAGTACTTC. Amino acid sequence: CASSLGLAGVYEQYF.

A single count supports this clone. This chain connects TRBV18 to TRBJ2-1, with D maybe TRBD1 (6 bases). The germline V and J ends were trimmed by 3 bases and 5 bases, with 14 bases remaining between them. This CDR3 contains 15 residues. The germline gives CDR1 KGHSH, CDR2 LQKENI. CDR3 nucleotides: TGTGCCAGCTCACCTCAAATCGGACAGAACAATGAGCAGTTCTTC. It yields the protein CASSPQIGQNNEQFF.

This chain joins TRBV6-5 and TRBJ2-1; D ambiguous. The CDR3 extends over 15 amino acids. The V gene's germline CDR1 is MNHEY and CDR2 SVGAGI. Between the trimmed V and J ends, which lost 0 bases and 4 bases, there was a span of 10 bases. CDR3 in DNA: TGTGCCAGCAGTTACTCGAAGGTGGTTTACAATGAGCAGTTCTTC. Protein: CASSYSKVVYNEQFF.

The chain couples TRBV11-3 to TRBJ2-3, with a possible D match to TRBD2 (5 bases). Germline CDR1 SGHNT, CDR2 YENEEA. The CDR3 runs to 15 residues. The V and J ends lost 4 bases and 0 bases respectively, with 11 bases between them. CDR3 sequence (DNA): TGTGCCAGCAGCTCCTCGAGGGCTAGCACAGATACGCAGTATTTT. As protein: CASSSSRASTDTQYF.

The chain carries TRBV18 and TRBJ2-6; 7 positions match TRBD2. The CDR3 is 19 residues long. V lost 2 bases, J lost 3 bases, and 13 bases stayed unmatched. Germline V gene data show CDR1 as KGHSH and CDR2 as LQKENI. This CDR3 is CASSPRTSGRWFGANVLTF. For the CDR3, the DNA is TGTGCCAGCTCACCAAGGACTAGTGGGCGTTGGTTTGGGGCCAACGTCCTGACTTTC.

The chain has TRBV6-1 and TRBJ1-4, with 8 bases aligning to TRBD1. The V gene's germline CDR1 is MNHNS and CDR2 SASEGT. The CDR3 length is 15 residues. Unmatched junction bases numbered 7, after V lost 2 bases and J lost 8 bases. The CDR3 coding sequence is TGTGCCAGCAGTGAACAGGGGGCGGTCAGGGAAAAACTGTTTTTT. The encoded protein is CASSEQGAVREKLFF.

CDR3 in DNA: TGTGCCAGTAGTCAGGGGGTCAATTCACCCCTCCACTTT. Translation: CASSQGVNSPLHF. The chain links TRBV19 to TRBJ1-6, with 7 bases that match TRBD1. Germline trimming cut 5 bases from V and 7 bases from J; bases unmatched to any gene: 2. The germline V gene has CDR1 LNHDA and CDR2 SQIVND (reference sequence). The CDR3 has 13 amino acids.

The chain is built from TRBV15 and TRBJ1-1; no reliable D call. Per germline, CDR1 LNHNV and CDR2 YYDKDF (reference sequence). Between the trimmed V and J ends, which lost 2 bases and 0 bases, there was a span of 13 bases. The CDR3 is 16 residues long. CDR3 loop: CATSRNTGLLNTEAFF. CDR3 sequence (DNA): TGTGCCACCAGCAGAAACACCGGACTACTGAACACTGAAGCTTTCTTT. The full variable domain, in which reference TRBV15 and TRBJ1-1 provide the parts outside the CDR3, is DAMVIQNPRYQVTQFGKPVTLSCSQTLNHNVMYWYQQKSSQAPKLLFHYYDKDFNNEADTPDNFQSRRPNTSFCFLDIRSPGLGDTAMYLCATSRNTGLLNTEAFFGQGTRLTVV.

The chain couples TRBV25-1 to TRBJ1-2; TRBD1 is a possible D gene (6 bases). The V gene's germline CDR1 is MGHDK and CDR2 SYGVNS. The CDR3 consists of 16 residues. Trimming removed 1 base from V and 3 bases from J, with 15 bases in between. This chain's CDR3 is CASSESPQGRDYGYTF. For the CDR3, the DNA is TGTGCCAGCAGTGAATCTCCACAGGGCCGAGACTATGGCTACACCTTC.

V and J are TRBV2 and TRBJ1-1; D call uncertain. CDR1 is SNHLY, CDR2 FYNNEI, per germline. The V end was cut by 4 bases, the J end by 1 base, with 10 bases between. CDR3 length equals 14 residues. CDR3 in amino acids: CASSGQDGNTEAFF. DNA for the CDR3: TGTGCCAGCAGTGGGCAGGACGGGAACACTGAAGCTTTCTTT.

The chain couples TRBV7-2 to TRBJ2-5; TRBD1 matches at 7 bases. CDR3 length: 15 residues. V was clipped by 4 bases and J by 2 bases; unmatched bases: 7. Per germline, CDR1 SGHTA and CDR2 FQGNSA. The chain's CDR3 is CASSYHGTVQETQYF. The CDR3 nucleotides read TGTGCCAGCAGCTACCACGGGACAGTTCAAGAGACCCAGTACTTC.

This clone came up once. V gene TRBV2 combines with J gene TRBJ1-5, with D uncertain. V dropped 1 base and J dropped 0 bases, with 7 bases sitting between them. The CDR3 has 15 residues. Germline CDR1 SNHLY, CDR2 FYNNEI. CDR3 amino acids: CASSEGSYSNQPQHF. DNA for the CDR3: TGTGCCAGCAGTGAAGGCAGCTATAGCAATCAGCCCCAGCATTTT.

The V gene is TRBV28, the J gene TRBJ2-3, with TRBD2 matching over 8 bases. CDR3 size: 18 residues. Germline trimming cut 4 bases from V and 5 bases from J; bases unmatched to any gene: 17. Germline CDR1 is MDHEN and CDR2 is SYDVKM. CDR3 region: CASSSYPLAGRPGDTQYF. CDR3 nucleotides: TGTGCCAGCAGTTCTTACCCTCTAGCGGGCCGCCCGGGAGATACGCAGTATTTT. The variable domain in full, with the rest retrieved from reference TRBV28 and TRBJ2-3, is DVKVTQSSRYLVKRTGEKVFLECVQDMDHENMFWYRQDPGLGLRLIYFSYDVKMKEKGDIPEGYSVSREKKERFSLILESASTNQTSMYLCASSSYPLAGRPGDTQYFGPGTRLTVL.